This passage covers 26 T cell receptor beta chains from one sample sequenced in a study of blood T cell repertoires in COVID-19. Libraries were prepared by immunoSEQ multiplex PCR; TCRdb keeps only in-frame clonotypes and omits some of them. The sample contains fewer than 700,000 clones, 85% to 90% of which appear only once. Specimen: peripheral blood. The receptors here all came from a woman aged 50 to 60 with COVID-19, enrolled during active disease.

V usage is TRBV28 and J usage is TRBJ2-7; the D gene is possibly TRBD2 (6 bases). There are 15 residues in the CDR3. Germline V lookup: CDR1 MDHEN, CDR2 SYDVKM. V lost 5 bases and J 2 bases, leaving 16 bases between the germline ends. CDR3: CASSPGGTRAYEQYF. For the CDR3, the DNA is TGTGCCAGCAGTCCCGGCGGGACTCGAGCCTACGAGCAGTACTTC.

This CDR3 is CASSIDSDTNTEAFF. In nucleotides, the CDR3 is TGTGCCAGTAGTATAGATAGCGACACGAACACTGAAGCTTTCTTT. This rearrangement joins TRBV19 to TRBJ1-1; no clear D gene. The germline V gene has CDR1 LNHDA and CDR2 SQIVND (reference sequence). The CDR3 sequence is 15 residues long. V was pared by 0 bases and J by 1 base, with 9 bases between.

V and J are TRBV6-5 and TRBJ2-7; D not certain. Germline V CDR1 and CDR2: MNHEY, SVGAGI. Trimming stripped 5 bases from V and 2 bases from J, with 7 bases between. The CDR3 extends over 12 amino acids. In nucleotides, the CDR3 is TGTGCCAGCAGTCCTATCGCCTACGAGCAGTACTTC. Translating gives CASSPIAYEQYF.

Notes on this clone: The same CDR3 can be traced to other DNA sequences in this sample. The gene calls are TRBV18 and TRBJ1-1; D is possibly TRBD1 (6 bases). V dropped 6 bases and J dropped 4 bases, with 15 bases sitting between them. Looked up from germline, CDR1 is KGHSH and CDR2 is LQKENI. The CDR3 consists of 14 residues. The DNA of the CDR3 is TGTGCCAGCTCCCCGACAGGATTGGGCACTGAAGCTTTCTTT. Its translation is CASSPTGLGTEAFF.

This chain joins TRBV2 and TRBJ2-3, with D possibly TRBD2 on 6 matching bases. V was trimmed by 6 bases and J by 2 bases, leaving 15 bases between them. Germline CDR1 and CDR2: SNHLY and FYNNEI. There are 15 residues in the CDR3. The CDR3 bases are TGTGCCAGCAGCCCGGGACTCCTTTCCACAGATACGCAGTATTTT. Amino acids: CASSPGLLSTDTQYF.

The CDR3 spells CATKLTANTEAFF. Written as DNA, the CDR3 is TGCGCCACCAAACTGACAGCTAACACTGAAGCTTTCTTT. The rearrangement uses TRBV5-1 and TRBJ1-1; perhaps TRBD1 as D (5 bases). V was clipped by 9 bases and J by 2 bases, with 14 bases between them. CDR1 is SGHRS, CDR2 YFSETQ, per germline. This CDR3 is built from 13 residues. Variable domain in full (rest from reference TRBV5-1 and TRBJ1-1): KAGVTQTPRYLIKTRGQQVTLSCSPISGHRSVSWYQQTPGQGLQFLFEYFSETQRNKGNFPGRFSGRQFSNSRSEMNVSTLELGDSALYLCATKLTANTEAFFGQGTRLTVV.

The chain recombines TRBV5-6 with TRBJ1-2; D gene uncertain. Germline V lookup: CDR1 SGHDT, CDR2 YYEEEE. Trimming cost V 3 bases and J 4 bases, with 7 bases left between them. The CDR3 is 12 residues long. The CDR3 spells CASSSWSYGYTF. The CDR3 DNA reads TGTGCCAGCAGCTCGTGGAGCTATGGCTACACCTTC.

The chain carries TRBV29-1 and TRBJ2-7, with a weak D call TRBD1 (6 bases). Deletions cut 6 bases from V and 1 base from J, with 13 bases between. CDR1 is SQVTM, CDR2 ANQGSEA, per germline. The CDR3 has 13 residues. DNA of the CDR3: TGCAGCGTCCGGACAGCAGAGTCCTACGAGCAGTACTTC. Amino acids: CSVRTAESYEQYF.

This clone was observed a few times. The gene calls are TRBV5-6 and TRBJ2-1; no definite D call. V was cut by 0 bases and J by 10 bases, with 8 bases left in between. Germline CDR1 reads SGHDT; CDR2 reads YYEEEE. The CDR3 covers 12 residues. The CDR3 coding sequence is TGTGCCAGCAGCTTGGCCCCAGCGGAGCAGTTCTTC. Its protein is CASSLAPAEQFF.

The chain links TRBV27 to TRBJ2-7, with 9 nucleotides matching TRBD1. The CDR3 totals 15 residues. Germline CDR1 is MNHEY and CDR2 is SMNVEV (reference sequence). The V segment lost 2 bases and the J segment 7 bases; nucleotides outside the gene matches: 9. In nucleotides, the CDR3 is TGTGCCAGCAGTTTACCCGGGACAGGGACCCGGGAGCAGTACTTC. It codes for CASSLPGTGTREQYF.

The table lists this clone with a count of one. The chain joins TRBV7-2 to TRBJ1-2, with TRBD1 identical over 8 bases. Germline V gives CDR1 SGHTA, CDR2 FQGNSA. Trimming at V came to 4 bases and at J to 6 bases, leaving 10 bases not matched to a gene. The CDR3 loop spans 15 amino acids. The CDR3 DNA sequence: TGTGCCAGCAGCTCTAGAACCCTGACAGGGGATGGCTACACCTTC. Residues: CASSSRTLTGDGYTF.

The chain's CDR3 is CASSPWTGTNEKLFF. DNA of the CDR3: TGTGCCAGTAGTCCCTGGACAGGGACTAATGAAAAACTGTTTTTT. The chain carries TRBV19 and TRBJ1-4; 8 bases agree with TRBD1. Germline CDR1 is LNHDA and CDR2 is SQIVND (reference sequence). With V trimmed by 5 bases and J by 2 bases, 4 bases remained unmatched. CDR3 length equals 15 residues.

The rearrangement links TRBV28 to TRBJ1-2; 8 bases align to TRBD1. V lost 5 bases, J lost 2 bases, and 7 bases stayed unmatched. The germline CDR1 and CDR2 sequences are MDHEN and SYDVKM. The CDR3 loop spans 15 amino acids. The CDR3 DNA reads TGTGCCAGCAGTACACCGACAGGGGCGAACTATGGCTACACCTTC. Encoded protein: CASSTPTGANYGYTF.

The chain recombines TRBV21-1 with TRBJ2-1; TRBD1, the table's D call, was not compared with the DNA. TRBV21-1 is termed a pseudogene. This CDR3 region has 16 residues. The CDR3 region is CASSINRDRGRNEQFF. DNA of the CDR3: TGTGCCAGCAGCATCAACCGGGACAGGGGGAGGAATGAGCAGTTCTTC.

The chain uses TRBV3-1 (or the pseudogene TRBV3-2) and TRBJ1-2, with 7 bases fitting TRBD1. Trimming at V came to 4 bases and at J to 6 bases, leaving 11 bases not matched to a gene. This CDR3 is 15 amino acids long. The germline V gene encodes CDR1 LGHDT and CDR2 YNNKEL (reference sequence). In DNA, the CDR3 is TGTGCCAGCAGCCCACTCCGGGACAGCCTCAATGGCTACACCTTC. This encodes CASSPLRDSLNGYTF.

The CDR3 DNA sequence: TGCGCCAGCAGCTTTACAGGAACGAGTGAAGCTTTCTTT. Translated: CASSFTGTSEAFF. This chain joins TRBV5-1 and TRBJ1-1, with D tentatively TRBD1 (5 bases). Germline V lookup: CDR1 SGHRS, CDR2 YFSETQ. The CDR3 has 13 amino acids. V was pared by 2 bases and J by 7 bases, with 12 bases between.

CDR3 nucleotide sequence: TGTGCCAGCAGCGTAGCTACAGGGGAGTTTGGCTACACCTTC. Translating it yields CASSVATGEFGYTF. The chain has TRBV9 and TRBJ1-2; 7 positions agree with TRBD1. Germline V gene sequence: CDR1 SGDLS, CDR2 YYNGEE. This CDR3 spans 14 amino acids. The J segment lost 7 bases and the V segment lost 0 bases, leaving 6 bases of the junction unmatched.

The chain recombines TRBV28 with TRBJ2-7; perhaps TRBD1 as D (6 bases). This CDR3 is 12 amino acids long. Germline V gene data show CDR1 as MDHEN and CDR2 as SYDVKM. Trimming removed 6 bases at V and 9 bases at J, with 15 bases between. The CDR3 nucleotides read TGTGCCAGCAGAGGACAGACTACGGGGCAGTACTTC. Its protein product is CASRGQTTGQYF.

The chain combines TRBV24-1 with TRBJ1-1; TRBD1 aligns across 10 bases. CDR3 size: 13 residues. Germline V gives CDR1 KGHDR, CDR2 SFDVKD. Trimming cost V 9 bases and J 1 base; bases outside gene matches: 1. The CDR3 reads CATRQGANTEAFF. CDR3 DNA: TGTGCCACCCGACAGGGGGCGAACACTGAAGCTTTCTTT.

The chain uses TRBV5-6 and TRBJ1-1; D remains unclear. Germline V gene data show CDR1 as SGHDT and CDR2 as YYEEEE. V lost 1 base to trimming and J lost 2 bases, with 3 bases between them. The CDR3 length is 12 residues. The CDR3, as DNA: TGTGCCAGCAGCTTGCCAAACACTGAAGCTTTCTTT. Protein product: CASSLPNTEAFF.

This clone showed up just a few times. The chain couples TRBV19 to TRBJ2-7, with 8 nucleotides matching TRBD1. CDR1 and CDR2 (germline): LNHDA, SQIVND (reference sequence). This CDR3 region has 14 residues. V dropped 6 bases and J dropped 3; count of bases not matched to a gene: 7. CDR3 nucleotides: TGTGCCAGTAGCGAGACAGGGGTCGACTACGAGCAGTACTTC. Protein product: CASSETGVDYEQYF. The complete variable domain, with remaining parts taken from reference TRBV19 and TRBJ2-7, reads DGGITQSPKYLFRKEGQNVTLSCEQNLNHDAMYWYRQDPGQGLRLIYYSQIVNDFQKGDIAEGYSVSREKKESFPLTVTSAQKNPTAFYLCASSETGVDYEQYFGPGTRLTVT.

The V gene is TRBV19, the J gene TRBJ1-1, with D perhaps matching TRBD1 (6 bases). The CDR3 has 15 amino acids. Germline assignment: CDR1 LNHDA and CDR2 SQIVND (reference sequence). V lost 5 bases to trimming and J lost 3 bases, with 16 bases between them. The CDR3 coding sequence is TGTGCCAGTAGTCAGATAACAGGGTCTGACACTGAAGCTTTCTTT. This translates into CASSQITGSDTEAFF.

The chain recombines TRBV9 with TRBJ1-5; 8 positions match TRBD1. This CDR3 contains 15 residues. V lost 4 bases to trimming and J lost 4 bases; unmatched junction nucleotides: 7. Germline CDR1 SGDLS, CDR2 YYNGEE. This chain's CDR3 is CASSSGQGGNQPQHF. The CDR3 DNA follows: TGTGCCAGCAGCTCCGGACAGGGTGGGAATCAGCCCCAGCATTTT.

The chain couples TRBV9 to TRBJ2-5; D possibly corresponds to TRBD2 (6 bases). This CDR3 has 14 residues. Trimming took 0 bases from V and 3 from J, leaving 9 bases between them. The germline gives CDR1 SGDLS, CDR2 YYNGEE. CDR3 in DNA: TGTGCCAGCAGCGTAGGGACTAACGAAGAGACCCAGTACTTC. Protein: CASSVGTNEETQYF.

V usage is TRBV6-5 and J usage is TRBJ1-5; TRBD1 is a possible D gene (5 bases). Germline CDR1 and CDR2: MNHEY and SVGAGI. The V end was cut by 8 bases, the J end by 3 bases, with 17 bases between. The CDR3 loop spans 15 amino acids. Written as DNA, the CDR3 is TGTGCCAGCTCCTCGCAGGGAGGGATCAATCAGCCCCAGCATTTT. It translates to CASSSQGGINQPQHF.

This clone showed up just once. This chain's CDR3 is CASSPGLNTGELFF. The CDR3, as DNA: TGTGCCAGCAGCCCCGGACTCAACACCGGGGAGCTGTTTTTT. The chain joins TRBV7-9 to TRBJ2-2; tentative D call: TRBD2 (5 bases). The CDR3 consists of 14 residues. Germline V lookup: CDR1 SEHNR, CDR2 FQNEAQ (reference sequence). Deletions cut 5 bases from V and 2 bases from J, with 9 bases between.